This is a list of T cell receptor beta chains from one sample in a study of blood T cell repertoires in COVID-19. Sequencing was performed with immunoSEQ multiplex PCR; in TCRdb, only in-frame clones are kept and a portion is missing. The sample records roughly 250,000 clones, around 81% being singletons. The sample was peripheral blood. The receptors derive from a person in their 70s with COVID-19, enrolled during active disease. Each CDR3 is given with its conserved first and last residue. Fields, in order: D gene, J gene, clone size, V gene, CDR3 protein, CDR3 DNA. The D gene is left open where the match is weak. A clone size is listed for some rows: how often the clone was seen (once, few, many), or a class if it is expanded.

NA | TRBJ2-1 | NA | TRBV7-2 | CASEGDMGAEQFF | TGTGCCAGCGAGGGGGATATGGGAGCTGAGCAGTTCTTC
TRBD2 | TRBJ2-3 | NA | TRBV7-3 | CASSPREGRTDTQYF | TGTGCCAGCAGCCCCAGGGAGGGTCGCACAGATACGCAGTATTTT
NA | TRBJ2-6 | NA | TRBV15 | CATSSPSAGANVLTF | TGTGCCACCAGCAGTCCCTCCGCTGGGGCCAACGTCCTGACTTTC
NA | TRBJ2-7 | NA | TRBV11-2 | CASRAAYEQYF | TGTGCCAGCAGGGCCGCCTACGAGCAGTACTTC
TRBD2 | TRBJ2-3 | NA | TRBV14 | CASSQRTSVLTDTQYF | TGTGCCAGCAGCCAGAGGACTAGCGTTTTAACAGATACGCAGTATTTT
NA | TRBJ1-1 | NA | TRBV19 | CASSLGTMNTEAFF | TGTGCCAGTAGTCTGGGCACAATGAACACTGAAGCTTTCTTT
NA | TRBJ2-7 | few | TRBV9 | CASSFTIQGGEQYF | TGTGCCAGCAGCTTCACCATCCAGGGAGGCGAGCAGTACTTC
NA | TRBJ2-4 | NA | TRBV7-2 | CASSLDLQGQNIQYF | TGTGCCAGCAGCTTAGACCTACAGGGCCAAAACATTCAGTACTTC
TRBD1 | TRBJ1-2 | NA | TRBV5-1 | CASSSGQGIYGYTF | TGCGCCAGCAGCTCGGGACAGGGTATCTATGGCTACACCTTC
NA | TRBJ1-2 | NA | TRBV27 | CASSLLRGGDYYGYTF | TGTGCCAGCAGTTTATTGCGAGGGGGGGATTACTATGGCTACACCTTC
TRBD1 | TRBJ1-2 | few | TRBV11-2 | CASSTYTGDNYGYTF | TGTGCCAGCAGCACATATACAGGGGACAACTATGGCTACACCTTC
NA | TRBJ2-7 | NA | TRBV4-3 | CASSQDLRGSDEQYF | TGCGCCAGCAGCCAAGATCTAAGAGGGTCGGACGAGCAGTACTTC
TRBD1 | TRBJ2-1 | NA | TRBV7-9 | CASSQGTGRGNEQFF | TGTGCCAGCAGCCAGGGGACAGGGAGAGGCAATGAGCAGTTCTTC
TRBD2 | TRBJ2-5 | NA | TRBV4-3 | CASSQATSGKETQYF | TGCGCCAGCAGCCAAGCGACTAGCGGAAAAGAGACCCAGTACTTC
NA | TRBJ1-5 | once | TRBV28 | CASRPQGFGNQPQHF | TGTGCCAGCAGGCCACAGGGTTTTGGCAATCAGCCCCAGCATTTT
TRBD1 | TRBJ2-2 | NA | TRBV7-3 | CASSSTGTAYTGELFF | TGTGCCAGCAGCTCTACCGGGACAGCCTACACCGGGGAGCTGTTTTTT
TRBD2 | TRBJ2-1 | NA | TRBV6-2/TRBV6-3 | CASSYLSAGTSGSGEQFF | TGTGCCAGCAGTTATCTCTCTGCCGGGACTAGCGGGAGCGGTGAGCAGTTCTTC
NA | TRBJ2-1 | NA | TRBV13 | CASSLDRLVPPWHNEQFF | TGTGCCAGCAGCTTAGATCGGCTAGTCCCCCCCTGGCACAATGAGCAGTTCTTC
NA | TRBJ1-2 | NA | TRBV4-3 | CASSQEREPAYGYTF | TGCGCCAGCAGCCAAGAGAGGGAACCCGCCTATGGCTACACCTTC
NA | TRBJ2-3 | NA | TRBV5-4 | CASSLPAVGGLDTQYF | TGTGCCAGCAGCTTGCCTGCGGTGGGTGGCCTGGATACGCAGTATTTT
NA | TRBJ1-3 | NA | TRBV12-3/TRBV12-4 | CASSPQGNTIYF | TGTGCCAGCAGCCCACAGGGAAACACCATATATTTT
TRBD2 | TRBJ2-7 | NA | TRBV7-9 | CASSLFSGREYEQYF | TGTGCCAGCAGCTTATTTAGCGGGAGGGAGTACGAGCAGTACTTC
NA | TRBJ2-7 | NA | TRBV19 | CASSIGSWSSYEQYF | TGTGCCAGTAGTATAGGCAGCTGGAGCTCCTACGAGCAGTACTTC
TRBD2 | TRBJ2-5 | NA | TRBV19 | CASSIETAGGRETQYF | TGTGCCAGTAGTATAGAAACAGCGGGGGGACGAGAGACCCAGTACTTC
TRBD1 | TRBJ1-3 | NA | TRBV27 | CASSPGQGQAGNTIYF | TGTGCCAGCAGTCCCGGACAGGGCCAAGCGGGAAACACCATATATTTT
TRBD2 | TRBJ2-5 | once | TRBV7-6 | CASSLGLAGEYQETQYF | TGTGCCAGCAGCTTAGGTCTAGCGGGGGAGTACCAAGAGACCCAGTACTTC
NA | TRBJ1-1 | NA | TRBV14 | CASSQLRGEAFF | TGTGCCAGCAGCCAATTACGAGGTGAAGCTTTCTTT
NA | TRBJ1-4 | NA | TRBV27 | CASTLLGGANEKLFF | TGTGCCAGCACTCTGCTAGGGGGGGCTAATGAAAAACTGTTTTTT
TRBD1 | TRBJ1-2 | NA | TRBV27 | CASSLEYRDRTAGYTF | TGTGCCAGCTCTTTGGAGTACCGGGACAGGACCGCAGGCTACACCTTC
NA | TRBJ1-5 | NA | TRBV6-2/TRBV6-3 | CASSYIGRGNQPQHF | TGTGCCAGCAGTTATATTGGGAGAGGCAATCAGCCCCAGCATTTT
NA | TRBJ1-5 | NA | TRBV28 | CASSPLAVGVKPQHF | TGTGCCAGCAGCCCATTGGCGGTAGGTGTCAAGCCCCAGCATTTT
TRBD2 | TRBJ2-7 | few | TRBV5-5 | CASSHTSGVGEQYF | TGTGCCAGCAGCCATACTAGCGGGGTGGGCGAGCAGTACTTC
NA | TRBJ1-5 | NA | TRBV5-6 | CASSWGYGSGQPQHF | TGTGCCAGCAGCTGGGGCTATGGATCTGGACAGCCCCAGCATTTT
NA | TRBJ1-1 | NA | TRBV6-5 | CASSYLGESEAFF | TGTGCCAGCAGTTACCTCGGGGAGAGTGAAGCTTTCTTT
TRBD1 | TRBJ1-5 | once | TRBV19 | CASSIKQGDQPQHF | TGTGCCAGTAGTATCAAACAGGGGGACCAGCCCCAGCATTTT
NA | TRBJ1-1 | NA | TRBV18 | CASSLQAGAEAFF | TGTGCCAGCTCACTTCAGGCAGGGGCTGAAGCTTTCTTT
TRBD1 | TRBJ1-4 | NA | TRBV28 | CASSFDRARTNEKLFF | TGTGCCAGCAGTTTTGACAGGGCCAGAACTAATGAAAAACTGTTTTTT
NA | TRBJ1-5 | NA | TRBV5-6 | CASSPQGYQPQHF | TGTGCCAGCAGCCCCCAGGGCTATCAGCCCCAGCATTTT
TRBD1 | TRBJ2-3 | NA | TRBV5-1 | CASSIQGAADTQYF | TGCGCCAGCAGCATACAGGGGGCCGCAGATACGCAGTATTTT
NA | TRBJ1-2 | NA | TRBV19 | CASSATVARGGFSHGYTF | TGTGCCAGTAGTGCCACCGTCGCAAGGGGCGGATTTAGTCATGGCTACACCTTC
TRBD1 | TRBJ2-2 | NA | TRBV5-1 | CASTQGTGVTGELFF | TGCGCCAGCACACAAGGGACAGGGGTAACCGGGGAGCTGTTTTTT
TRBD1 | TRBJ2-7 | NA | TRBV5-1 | CASSFSGTGPLSSYEQYF | TGCGCCAGCAGCTTCTCCGGGACAGGGCCTCTAAGCTCCTACGAGCAGTACTTC
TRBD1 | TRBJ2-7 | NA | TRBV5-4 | CASSRTGGSRYEQYF | TGTGCCAGCAGCCGGACAGGGGGCTCCCGATACGAGCAGTACTTC
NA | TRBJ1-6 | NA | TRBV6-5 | CASSYRSNSPLHF | TGTGCCAGCAGTTATCGGTCAAATTCACCCCTCCACTTT
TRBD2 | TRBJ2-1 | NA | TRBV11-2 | CASSPGLAGVEQFF | TGTGCCAGCAGCCCGGGACTAGCGGGAGTGGAGCAGTTCTTC
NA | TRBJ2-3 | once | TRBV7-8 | CASSRAVRGSPGRTDTQYF | TGTGCCAGCAGCCGAGCGGTTCGCGGCTCCCCCGGCCGCACAGATACGCAGTATTTT
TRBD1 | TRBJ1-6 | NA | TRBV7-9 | CASSFGAGGLGSPLHF | TGTGCCAGCAGCTTCGGGGCAGGGGGATTAGGTTCACCCCTCCACTTT
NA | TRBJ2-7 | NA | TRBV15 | CATSRDLGPYEQYF | TGTGCCACCAGCAGAGATCTTGGCCCCTACGAGCAGTACTTC
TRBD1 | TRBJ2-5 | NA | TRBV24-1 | CATSVGGQGAGETQYF | TGTGCCACCAGCGTCGGGGGACAGGGGGCTGGAGAGACCCAGTACTTC
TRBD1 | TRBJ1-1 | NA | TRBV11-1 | CASSRRQGRNTEAFF | TGTGCCAGCAGCAGACGACAGGGGCGGAACACTGAAGCTTTCTTT
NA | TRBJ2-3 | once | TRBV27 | CASSSRDTQYF | TGTGCCAGCAGTTCGAGGGATACGCAGTATTTT
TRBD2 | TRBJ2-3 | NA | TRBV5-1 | CASSLAGASGPTDTQYF | TGCGCCAGCAGCTTGGCCGGGGCTAGCGGGCCGACAGATACGCAGTATTTT
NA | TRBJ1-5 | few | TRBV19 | CASTAGGDQPQHF | TGTGCCAGTACCGCTGGGGGGGATCAGCCCCAGCATTTT